This TCR beta chain was documented in a study of cytomegalovirus exposure and HLA in healthy donors. Study context: From donors who were HLA-typed, an early data release held about 85 million unique TCRs. In terms of ancestry, the Caucasian-associated cluster contained 75% to 85% of the 350 to 450 genotyped donors. General study findings and limits: Analysis was performed later, and it showed HLA-associated TCR beta chains to be more clonally expanded than equally common others.

CDR3 length: 18 residues. The J segment lost 1 base and the V segment lost 3 bases, leaving 13 bases of the junction unmatched. The V gene's germline CDR1 is SQVTM and CDR2 ANQGSEA. It was with 60 Vbeta and 13 Jbeta primers that the PCR ran. Profiled with immunoSEQ multiplex PCR; TCRdb holds only in-frame clones, not every one. The table includes about 98,000 clones, 75% to 85% detected once. This clone was observed a handful of times. Its antigen is unidentified. The specimen sequenced was PBMCs. This TCR was sampled from a man between 18 and 29 years old in good health and CMV-seropositive. The rearrangement links TRBV29-1 to TRBJ2-1, with 9 nucleotides matching TRBD2. The DNA for the CDR3 is TGCAGCGTTGAGGGCCTAGCGGGGTCGGGGAGGTCCTACAATGAGCAGTTCTTC. Its translation is CSVEGLAGSGRSYNEQFF.